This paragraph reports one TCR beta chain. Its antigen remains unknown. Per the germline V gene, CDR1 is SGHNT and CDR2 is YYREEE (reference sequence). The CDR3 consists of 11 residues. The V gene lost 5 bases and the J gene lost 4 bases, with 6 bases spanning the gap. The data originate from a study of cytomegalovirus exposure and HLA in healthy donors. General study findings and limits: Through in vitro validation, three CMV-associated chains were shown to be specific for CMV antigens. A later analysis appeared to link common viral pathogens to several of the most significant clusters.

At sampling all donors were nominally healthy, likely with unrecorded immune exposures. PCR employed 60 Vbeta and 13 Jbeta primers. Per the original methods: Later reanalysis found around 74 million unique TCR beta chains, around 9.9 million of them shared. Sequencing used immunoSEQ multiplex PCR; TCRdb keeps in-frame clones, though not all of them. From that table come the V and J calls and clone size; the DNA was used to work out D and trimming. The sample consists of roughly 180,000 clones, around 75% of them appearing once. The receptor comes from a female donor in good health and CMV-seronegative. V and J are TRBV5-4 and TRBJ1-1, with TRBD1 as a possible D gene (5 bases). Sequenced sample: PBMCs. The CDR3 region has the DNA TGTGCCAGCAGGACAGCCACTGAAGCTTTCTTT. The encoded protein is CASRTATEAFF.